This section outlines one T cell receptor beta chain sequence together with its context. This probably arose from a read error, given a far larger clone one base away. The data stem from a study of low-dose radiotherapy and immunotherapy resistance in tumors. Time point specified: after trial treatment. Described treatment: LDRT plus nivolumab, ipilimumab, low-dose cyclophosphamide and aspirin (RACIN trial). As their treatment, donors received nivolumab, ipilimumab, aspirin, low-dose cyclophosphamide and low-dose radiotherapy. With V trimmed by 6 bases and J by 7 bases, 9 bases remained unmatched. The CDR3 consists of 14 residues. The germline CDR1 and CDR2 sequences are MNHEY and SMNVEV (reference sequence). Primers targeting TRAV and TRBV primed first-strand cDNA, covering alpha and beta chains. TCRs were amplified for roughly 20 PCR cycles with a constant-region primer and V-primer adapter. TCRdb processed the reads anew with MiXCR; each CDR3 protein has one entry. The sample lists tens of thousands of distinct CDR3 sequences; less than 30% were seen once.

The chain links TRBV27 to TRBJ2-7, with TRBD2 matching 10 bases. This sequence was found in a male donor with prostate cancer. The sequences come from PBMCs, collected after low-dose radiotherapy plus immunotherapy. CDR3 loop: CASRRTSGNNEQYF. CDR3 nucleotides: TGTGCCAGCAGGCGGACTAGCGGAAACAATGAGCAGTACTTC.